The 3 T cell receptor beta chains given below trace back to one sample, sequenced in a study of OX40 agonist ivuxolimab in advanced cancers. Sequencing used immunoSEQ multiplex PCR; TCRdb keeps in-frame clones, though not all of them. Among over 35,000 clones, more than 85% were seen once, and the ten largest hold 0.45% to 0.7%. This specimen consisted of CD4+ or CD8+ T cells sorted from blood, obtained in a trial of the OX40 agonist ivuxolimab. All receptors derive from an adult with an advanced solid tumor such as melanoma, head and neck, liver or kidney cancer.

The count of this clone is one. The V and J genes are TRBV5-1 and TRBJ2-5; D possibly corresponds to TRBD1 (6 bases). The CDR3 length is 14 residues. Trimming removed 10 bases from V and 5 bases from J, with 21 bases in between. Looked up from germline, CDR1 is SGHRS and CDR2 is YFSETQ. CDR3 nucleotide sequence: TGCGCCGGGGACAAGGAAAATCAACAGGAGACCCAGTACTTC. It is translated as CAGDKENQQETQYF.

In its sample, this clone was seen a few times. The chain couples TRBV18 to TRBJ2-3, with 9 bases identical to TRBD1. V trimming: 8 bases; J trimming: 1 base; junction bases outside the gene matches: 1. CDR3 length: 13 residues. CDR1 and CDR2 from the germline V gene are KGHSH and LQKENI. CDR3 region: CASRTGGTDTQYF. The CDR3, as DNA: TGTGCCAGCCGGACAGGGGGCACAGATACGCAGTATTTT.

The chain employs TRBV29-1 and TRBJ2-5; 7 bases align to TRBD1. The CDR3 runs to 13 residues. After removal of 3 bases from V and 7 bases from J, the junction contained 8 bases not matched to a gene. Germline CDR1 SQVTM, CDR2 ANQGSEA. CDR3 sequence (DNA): TGCAGCGTTGAGGGACAGTTACCAGGGACCCAGTACTTC. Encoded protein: CSVEGQLPGTQYF.